A single sample gave rise to the 24 T cell receptor gamma chains below, sequenced in a study of γδ T cells in repeated Plasmodium falciparum infection (dated by TCRdb to about 2021). The library was produced with multiplex PCR. Sequenced using an Illumina MiSeq. The public reads were reprocessed by TCRdb using CATT, and rows of matching DNA were later combined. A total of more than 20,000 gamma-chain clones appear in this sample, 3% of them only once. Roughly 30% of the sample is taken by the ten largest. Vgamma9/Vdelta2+ and Vdelta2-negative gammadelta T cell populations were flow-sorted from peripheral blood mononuclear cells for bulk TCR repertoire analysis. Sequenced input: gamma-delta T cells from blood. The source of these receptors is a pool of human donors (malaria-infected and uninfected, not separated).

This clone occurred many times. The chain links TRGV8 to TRGJ1 or TRGJ2. CDR1 is VENAVY and CDR2 is YDSYNSRV in the germline V gene. With V trimmed by 4 bases and J by 0 bases, 15 bases remained unmatched. The CDR3 totals 17 residues. Written as DNA, the CDR3 is TGTGCCACCTGGGACAGGGGATATAGGGCGAATTATTATAAGAAACTCTTT. Translated: CATWDRGYRANYYKKLF.

This clone came up a few times. With only one base between it and a far larger clone, this is likely a read error. Within the sample, other DNA sequences also encode this same CDR3. The V gene is TRGV9, the J gene TRGJP. No J gene is reported in TCRdb; it was inferred here by comparing the DNA with germline. The CDR3 is 17 amino acids. The V gene's germline CDR1 is GITISATS and CDR2 ISYDGTV (reference sequence). With 4 bases clipped from V and 5 bases from J, the junction kept 8 bases outside the gene matches. CDR3 in amino acids: CALWEVRKELGKKIKVF. The CDR3 DNA is TGTGCCTTGTGGGAAGTGCGAAAAGAGTTGGGCAAAAAAATCAAGGTATTT.

This clone was seen many times. For this DNA, TCRdb reports the protein of a much larger clone, which diverges at residue 9, most likely from a read error; the protein presented here is translated directly from the DNA. The chain has TRGV9 and TRGJP. The J gene, absent from TCRdb, was called here by matching the DNA to germline. Germline lookup yields CDR1 GITISATS and CDR2 ISYDGTV (reference sequence). This CDR3 spans 15 amino acids. Here the CDR3 DNA reads TGTGCCTTGTGGACATTAGAGTTGAGCAAAAAAATCAAGGTATTT. This sequence encodes CALWTLELSKKIKVF.

A few counts support this clone. TCRdb lists the protein of a much larger clone for this DNA, which differs at residue 3, so this is likely a read error; the protein given here is translated from the DNA itself. The gene calls are TRGV4 and TRGJ1 or TRGJ2. No J gene was available from TCRdb, and it was assigned here by a germline match of the DNA. The CDR3 contains 15 residues. Losses at the gene ends were 12 bases for V and 1 base for J; bases not matched to a gene: 18. Germline V lookup: CDR1 EGSTGY, CDR2 YDSYTSSV. CDR3 bases: TGTGCCGCCCTCGAAAATTCACACAATTATTATAAGAAACTCTTT. It encodes CAALENSHNYYKKLF.

This clone has more than one count but fewer than ten. A far larger clone is a single base away, which makes a read error likely. This specimen includes other DNA sequences encoding the same CDR3. V is TRGV4 and J is TRGJ1 or TRGJ2. TCRdb records no J gene; here it was assigned by comparing the DNA to germline. V was clipped by 2 bases and J by 4 bases; unmatched bases: 8. Germline CDR1 reads EGSTGY; CDR2 reads YDSYTSSV. This CDR3 is built from 14 residues. The CDR3, as DNA: TGTGCCACCTGGGATGAGACCCGCTATTATAAGAAACTCTTT. Amino acids: CATWDETRYYKKLF.

This clone is judged large. A much larger clone lies a single base off, so this may be a read error. In the same sample, other DNA sequences code for this CDR3. V gene TRGV9 combines with J gene TRGJP. Germline lookup yields CDR1 GITISATS and CDR2 ISYDGTV (reference sequence). J was trimmed by 6 bases and V by 0 bases; bases with no gene match: 2. This CDR3 is 16 amino acids long. The CDR3 loop reads CALWEVRELGKKIKVF. CDR3 in DNA: TGTGCCTTGTGGGAGGTGCGAGAGTTGGGCAAAAAAATCAAGGTATTT.

This clone occurred many times. The sample has other DNA sequences that encode this CDR3 too. The chain employs TRGV9 and TRGJ1 or TRGJ2. Per the germline V gene, CDR1 is GITISATS and CDR2 is ISYDGTV (reference sequence). This CDR3 region has 13 residues. Trimming took 2 bases from V and 3 from J; bases not matched to a gene: 4. CDR3 region: CALWEASYYKKLF. The CDR3 DNA follows: TGTGCCTTGTGGGAGGCAAGTTATTATAAGAAACTCTTT.

The table lists this clone with many counts. This rearrangement joins TRGV9 to TRGJP1. This CDR3 comprises 14 residues. J was trimmed by 8 bases and V by 1 base; bases with no gene match: 7. The germline CDR1 and CDR2 sequences are GITISATS and ISYDGTV (reference sequence). CDR3 coding DNA: TGTGCCTTGTGGGAGGTTCGGGGGGGTTGGTTCAAGATATTT. Its protein is CALWEVRGGWFKIF.

This clone has a count of ten or more. The V call is TRGV3, the J call TRGJP2. As TCRdb names no J gene, one was assigned here on the basis of a DNA match to germline. Trimming took 0 bases from V and 11 from J; bases not matched to a gene: 6. The CDR3 is 13 amino acids. Germline V gives CDR1 VTNTFY, CDR2 YDVSTARD (reference sequence). This chain's CDR3 is CATWDRARWIKTF. In nucleotides, the CDR3 is TGTGCCACCTGGGACAGGGCTCGGTGGATCAAGACGTTT.

A note on this clone: The protein TCRdb lists belongs to a much larger clone and differs from this DNA's translation at residue 3, which points to a read error; the protein shown is made from the DNA. The rearrangement uses TRGV9 and TRGJ1 or TRGJ2. No J gene was available from TCRdb, and it was assigned here by a germline match of the DNA. Per germline, CDR1 GITISATS and CDR2 ISYDGTV (reference sequence). The CDR3 contains 11 residues. Here the CDR3 DNA reads TGTGCCTCGTGGGAGGTGCGCGAGAAACTCTTT. This gives the protein CASWEVREKLF.

This clone has only a few counts. This likely reflects a read error, since a far larger clone is one base away. The sample has other DNA sequences that encode this CDR3 too. This chain links TRGV5P with TRGJP2. The J gene was not available in TCRdb and was assigned here by matching the DNA to germline segments. TRGV5P is designated a pseudogene. The CDR3 sequence is 18 residues long. In DNA, the CDR3 is TGTGCCACCTGGGGCAGGTCCGGGAAGTTGGATAGTGACTGGATCAAGACGTTT. The encoded protein is CATWGRSGKLDSDWIKTF.

This clone has ten or more counts. The TCRdb protein, from a much larger clone, departs from this DNA's translation at residue 4, likely by read error; the protein shown derives from the DNA. The chain joins TRGV9 to TRGJ1 or TRGJ2. TCRdb carries no J gene annotation; the J gene was assigned here by matching the DNA with germline. CDR1 GITISATS and CDR2 ISYDGTV come from the germline V gene (reference sequence). The CDR3 has 13 amino acids. The CDR3 sequence: CALREVVNLKKLF. In DNA, the CDR3 is TGTGCCTTGCGGGAGGTGGTGAATCTTAAGAAACTCTTT.

With respect to this clone: The protein held in TCRdb is that of a much larger clone and does not match this DNA's translation at residue 11, likely because of a read error; the protein shown is translated from the DNA. This sequence joins TRGV9 and TRGJ1 or TRGJ2. The J gene, absent from TCRdb, was called here by matching the DNA to germline. In germline, CDR1 is GITISATS, CDR2 ISYDGTV (reference sequence). The CDR3 runs 14 residues. CDR3 region: CALWEVRFYYRKLF. CDR3 nucleotide sequence: TGTGCCTTGTGGGAGGTGCGTTTTTATTATAGGAAACTCTTT.

In its sample, this clone was seen many times. The chain is built from TRGV9 and TRGJ1 or TRGJ2. V lost 4 bases to trimming and J lost 10 bases; unmatched junction nucleotides: 7. The CDR3 contains 11 residues. Germline lookup yields CDR1 GITISATS and CDR2 ISYDGTV (reference sequence). CDR3 in amino acids: CALWEVKKKLF. DNA for the CDR3: TGTGCCTTGTGGGAAGTAAAAAAGAAACTCTTT.

Only a few counts were recorded for this clone. Translating this DNA gives a protein that differs at residue 10 from the TCRdb one, which belongs to a much larger clone; a read error is likely, and the protein shown is this translation. The genes are TRGV9 and TRGJ1 or TRGJ2. TCRdb carries no J gene annotation; the J gene was assigned here by matching the DNA with germline. V was clipped by 7 bases and J by 0 bases; unmatched bases: 18. Germline loops: CDR1 GITISATS, CDR2 ISYDGTV (reference sequence). The CDR3 runs to 17 residues. CDR3 DNA sequence: TGTGCCTTGTGTCTCCACAACCGACAATCGAATTATTATAAGAAACTCTTT. It is translated as CALCLHNRQSNYYKKLF.

This clone was found many times. The junction departs from the called germline gene at one end, perhaps through a read error. The V gene is TRGV8, the J gene TRGJP1. Assignment of the J gene here rests on matching the DNA to germline, because TCRdb gives none. Germline V gene data show CDR1 as VENAVY and CDR2 as YDSYNSRV. The CDR3 extends over 14 amino acids. The CDR3 nucleotides are TGTACCACCTGGGACCATACCACTGGTTGGTTCAAGATATTT. Protein product: CTTWDHTTGWFKIF.

There are many counts of this clone. The gene calls are TRGV3 and TRGJ1 or TRGJ2. J lost 3 bases, V lost 2 bases, and 4 bases had no gene match. The length of the CDR3 is 13 residues. Germline lookup yields CDR1 VTNTFY and CDR2 YDVSTARD (reference sequence). The CDR3: CATWDTRYYKKLF. The DNA of the CDR3 is TGTGCCACCTGGGACACACGTTATTATAAGAAACTCTTT.

This clone was counted many times. TCRdb's protein, taken from a much larger clone, differs from this DNA's translation at residue 7, likely owing to a read error; the protein displayed comes from the DNA. This sequence joins TRGV9 and TRGJ1 or TRGJ2. TCRdb records no J gene; here it was assigned by comparing the DNA to germline. Germline CDR1 GITISATS, CDR2 ISYDGTV (reference sequence). The CDR3 spans 15 residues. After removal of 3 bases from V and 3 bases from J, the junction contained 11 bases not matched to a gene. This CDR3 reads CALWESPQPYYKKLF. The CDR3 DNA reads as TGTGCCTTGTGGGAGTCACCACAGCCTTATTATAAGAAACTCTTT.

The sample holds a few counts of this clone. TCRdb pairs this DNA with a much larger clone's protein that differs at residue 3, likely a read error; the protein shown was translated from the DNA. This chain joins TRGV4 and TRGJ1 or TRGJ2. Because TCRdb records no J gene, it was assigned here through a match of the DNA to germline. Per the germline V gene, CDR1 is EGSTGY and CDR2 is YDSYTSSV. The CDR3 has 14 residues. CDR3 sequence (DNA): TGTGCCATCTGGGATGGGCGGGTGAATTATAAGAAACTCTTT. Translation: CAIWDGRVNYKKLF.

This clone has just a few counts. Translating this DNA gives a protein that differs at residue 15 from the TCRdb one, which belongs to a much larger clone; a read error is likely, and the protein shown is this translation. The genes are TRGV9 and TRGJP. Here the J gene came from matching the DNA to germline, since TCRdb omits it. CDR3 size: 20 residues. Germline assignment: CDR1 GITISATS and CDR2 ISYDGTV (reference sequence). The CDR3 region is CALWEVPQEKQELGEKIKVF. CDR3 bases: TGTGCCTTGTGGGAGGTGCCGCAAGAAAAGCAAGAGTTGGGCGAAAAAATCAAGGTATTT.

The sample holds a few counts of this clone. This clone may be a read error of a much larger clone one base away. The identical CDR3 is also encoded by other nucleotide sequences in the sample. The J gene has no call, while the V gene is TRGV9. CDR1 and CDR2 (germline): GITISATS, ISYDGTV (reference sequence). This CDR3 comprises 11 residues. DNA of the CDR3: TGTGCCTTGTGGAGCCCTCCCCAGAAGCTCTTT. Translation: CALWSPPQKLF.

Ten or more counts support this clone. A read error is the likely source, as a far larger clone sits one nucleotide away. The rearrangement links TRGV9 to TRGJ1 or TRGJ2. Matching the DNA to germline supplied the J gene, which TCRdb does not give. This CDR3 contains 12 residues. Germline-derived CDR1 and CDR2 are GITISATS and ISYDGTV (reference sequence). The CDR3 coding sequence is TGTGCCCTGTGGGCGGATTATTATAAGAAACTCTTT. This codes for CALWADYYKKLF.

As for this clone: A far larger clone differs by one base, so this is likely a read error. Within the sample, other DNA sequences also encode this same CDR3. The rearrangement links TRGV3 to TRGJ1 or TRGJ2. TCRdb supplies no J gene; here it was assigned by aligning the nucleotide sequence to germline. CDR3 length: 20 amino acids. V lost 0 bases, J lost 8 bases, and 28 bases stayed unmatched. CDR1 is VTNTFY, CDR2 YDVSTARD, per germline (reference sequence). This CDR3 is CATWDRPLKPWGIVRHKKLF. The CDR3 region has the DNA TGTGCCACCTGGGACAGGCCATTAAAGCCATGGGGGATAGTTCGCCATAAGAAACTCTTT.

This clone was detected many times. TCRdb's listed protein matches a much larger clone and diverges from this DNA's translation at residue 8, likely through a read error; the protein shown comes from the DNA. J gene calling gave no result, while the V gene is TRGV9. CDR1 GITISATS and CDR2 ISYDGTV come from the germline V gene (reference sequence). The CDR3 covers 10 residues. CDR3 nucleotides: TGTGCCTTCAGGACTCCTAAGGAACTCTTT. Translation: CAFRTPKELF.